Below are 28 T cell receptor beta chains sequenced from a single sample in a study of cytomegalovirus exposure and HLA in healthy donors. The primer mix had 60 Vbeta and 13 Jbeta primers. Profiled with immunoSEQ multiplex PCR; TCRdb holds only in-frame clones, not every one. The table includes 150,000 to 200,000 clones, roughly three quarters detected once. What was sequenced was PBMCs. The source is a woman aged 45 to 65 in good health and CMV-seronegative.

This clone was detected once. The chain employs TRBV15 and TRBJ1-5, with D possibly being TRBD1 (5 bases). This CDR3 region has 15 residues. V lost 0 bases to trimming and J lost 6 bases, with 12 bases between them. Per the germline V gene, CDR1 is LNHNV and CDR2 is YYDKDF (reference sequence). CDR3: CATSRDLGGGQPQHF. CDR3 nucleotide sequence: TGTGCCACCAGCAGAGACCTTGGGGGGGGTCAGCCCCAGCATTTT.

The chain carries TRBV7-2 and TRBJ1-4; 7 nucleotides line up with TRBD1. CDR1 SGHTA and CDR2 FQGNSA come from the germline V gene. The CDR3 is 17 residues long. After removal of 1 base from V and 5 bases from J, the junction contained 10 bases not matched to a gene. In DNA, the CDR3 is TGTGCCAGCAGCTTAGTAGGGACAGCGAAACCAAATGAAAAACTGTTTTTT. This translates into CASSLVGTAKPNEKLFF.

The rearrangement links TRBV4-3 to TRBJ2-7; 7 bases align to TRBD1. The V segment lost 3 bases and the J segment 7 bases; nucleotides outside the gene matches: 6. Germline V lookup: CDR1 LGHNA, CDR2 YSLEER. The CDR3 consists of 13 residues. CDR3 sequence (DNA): TGCGCCAGCAGCCATGACAGGGAATGGGAGCAGTACTTC. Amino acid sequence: CASSHDREWEQYF.

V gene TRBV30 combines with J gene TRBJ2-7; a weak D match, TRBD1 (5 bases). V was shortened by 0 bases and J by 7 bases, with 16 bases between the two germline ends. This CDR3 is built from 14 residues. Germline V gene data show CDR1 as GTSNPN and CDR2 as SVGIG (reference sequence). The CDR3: CAWSVLPSGKEQYF. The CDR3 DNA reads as TGTGCCTGGAGTGTACTCCCTTCAGGGAAAGAGCAGTACTTC.

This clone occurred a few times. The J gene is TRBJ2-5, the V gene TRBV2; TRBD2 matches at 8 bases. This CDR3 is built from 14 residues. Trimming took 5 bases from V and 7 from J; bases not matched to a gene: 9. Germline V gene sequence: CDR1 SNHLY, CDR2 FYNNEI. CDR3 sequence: CASSSGTGTRTQYF. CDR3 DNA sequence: TGTGCCAGCAGTTCCGGGACTGGGACTAGGACCCAGTACTTC.

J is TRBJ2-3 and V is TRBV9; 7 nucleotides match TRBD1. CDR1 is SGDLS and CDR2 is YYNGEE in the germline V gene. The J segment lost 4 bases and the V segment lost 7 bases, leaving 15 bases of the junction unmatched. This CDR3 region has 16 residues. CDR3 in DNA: TGTGCCAGCGCGCTAGGGGGCAGTAGGTTCCCAGATACGCAGTATTTT. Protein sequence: CASALGGSRFPDTQYF.

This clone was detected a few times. The CDR3 sequence: CASSRGGDEQYF. In DNA, the CDR3 is TGTGCCAGCAGTCGGGGAGGGGACGAGCAGTACTTC. The genes are TRBV25-1 and TRBJ2-7; 7 positions agree with TRBD2. Unmatched junction bases numbered 3, after V lost 5 bases and J lost 5 bases. The germline CDR1 and CDR2 sequences are MGHDK and SYGVNS. CDR3 length: 12 amino acids.

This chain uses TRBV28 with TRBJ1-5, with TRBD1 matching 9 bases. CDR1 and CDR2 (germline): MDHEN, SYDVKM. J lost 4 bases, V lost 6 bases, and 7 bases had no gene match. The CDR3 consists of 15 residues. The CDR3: CASSWGQGLNQPQHF. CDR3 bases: TGTGCCAGCAGCTGGGGACAGGGTCTTAATCAGCCCCAGCATTTT.

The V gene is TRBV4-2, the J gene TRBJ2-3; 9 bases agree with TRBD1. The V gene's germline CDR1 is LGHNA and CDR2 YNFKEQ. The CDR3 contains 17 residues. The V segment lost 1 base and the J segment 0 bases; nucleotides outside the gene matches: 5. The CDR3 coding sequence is TGTGCCAGCAGCCAAGGGGACAGGGTTACTAGCACAGATACGCAGTATTTT. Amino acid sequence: CASSQGDRVTSTDTQYF.

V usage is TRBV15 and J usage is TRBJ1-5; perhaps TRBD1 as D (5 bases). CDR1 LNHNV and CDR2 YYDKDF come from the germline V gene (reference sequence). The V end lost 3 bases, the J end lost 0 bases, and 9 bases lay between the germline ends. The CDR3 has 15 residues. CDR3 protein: CATSRGGSSNQPQHF. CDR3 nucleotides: TGTGCCACCAGCAGGGGGGGGAGTAGCAATCAGCCCCAGCATTTT.

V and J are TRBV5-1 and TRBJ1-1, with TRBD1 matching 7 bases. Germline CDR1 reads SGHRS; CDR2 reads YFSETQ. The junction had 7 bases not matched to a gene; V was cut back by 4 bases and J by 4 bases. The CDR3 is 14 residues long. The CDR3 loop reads CASSPRQGTTEAFF. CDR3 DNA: TGCGCCAGCAGCCCTCGACAGGGAACCACTGAAGCTTTCTTT.

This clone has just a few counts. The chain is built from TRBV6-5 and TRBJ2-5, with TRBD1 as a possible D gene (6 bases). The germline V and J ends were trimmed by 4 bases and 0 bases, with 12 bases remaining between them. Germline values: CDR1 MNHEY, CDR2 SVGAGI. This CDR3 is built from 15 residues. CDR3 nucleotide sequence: TGTGCCAGCAGTTCGATTTACAGGGACCAAGAGACCCAGTACTTC. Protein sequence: CASSSIYRDQETQYF.

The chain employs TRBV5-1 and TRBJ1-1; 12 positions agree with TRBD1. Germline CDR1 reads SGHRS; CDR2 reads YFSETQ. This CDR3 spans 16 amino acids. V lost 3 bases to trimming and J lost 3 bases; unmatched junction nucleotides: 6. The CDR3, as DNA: TGCGCCAGCAGCTCGGGGACAGGGGGCTTATACACTGAAGCTTTCTTT. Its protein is CASSSGTGGLYTEAFF.

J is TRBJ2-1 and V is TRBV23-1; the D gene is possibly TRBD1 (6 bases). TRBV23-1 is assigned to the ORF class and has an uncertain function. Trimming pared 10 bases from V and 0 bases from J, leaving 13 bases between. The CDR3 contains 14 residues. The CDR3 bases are TGCGCCACCCATAGGGGGAGCTCCTACAATGAGCAGTTCTTC. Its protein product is CATHRGSSYNEQFF.

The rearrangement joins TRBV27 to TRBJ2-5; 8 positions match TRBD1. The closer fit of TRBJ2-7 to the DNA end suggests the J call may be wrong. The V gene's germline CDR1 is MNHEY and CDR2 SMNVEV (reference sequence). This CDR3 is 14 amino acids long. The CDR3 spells CASRTAGGGYEQYF. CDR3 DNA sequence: TGTGCCAGCAGAACCGCAGGGGGCGGGTACGAGCAGTACTTC.

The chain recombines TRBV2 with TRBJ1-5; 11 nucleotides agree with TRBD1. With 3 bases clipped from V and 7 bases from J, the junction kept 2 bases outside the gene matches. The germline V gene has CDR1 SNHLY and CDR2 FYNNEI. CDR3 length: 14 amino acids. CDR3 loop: CASSEGQGDQPQHF. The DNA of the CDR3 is TGTGCCAGCAGTGAGGGACAGGGGGACCAGCCCCAGCATTTT.

The CDR3 sequence is CASSAQLGGGTDTQYF. The CDR3 DNA reads TGTGCCAGCAGCGCCCAGCTTGGCGGGGGGACAGATACGCAGTATTTT. The chain is built from TRBV7-3 and TRBJ2-3; 8 bases agree with TRBD2. The CDR3 has 16 amino acids. Germline V CDR1 and CDR2: SGHTA, FQGTGA. Unmatched junction bases numbered 10, after V lost 5 bases and J lost 3 bases.

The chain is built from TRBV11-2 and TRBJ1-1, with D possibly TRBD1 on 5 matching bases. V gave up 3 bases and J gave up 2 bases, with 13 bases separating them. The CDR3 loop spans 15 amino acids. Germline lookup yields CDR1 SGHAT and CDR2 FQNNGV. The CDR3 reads CASSLDGGGNTEAFF. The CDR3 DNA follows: TGTGCCAGCAGCTTGGATGGGGGAGGTAACACTGAAGCTTTCTTT.

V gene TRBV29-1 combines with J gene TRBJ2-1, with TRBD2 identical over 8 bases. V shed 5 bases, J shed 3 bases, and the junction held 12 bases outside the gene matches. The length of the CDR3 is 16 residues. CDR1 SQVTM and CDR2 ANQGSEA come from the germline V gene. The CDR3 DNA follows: TGCAGCGTTTCAACCCCTAAAGCGGGAGACTACAATGAGCAGTTCTTC. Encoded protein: CSVSTPKAGDYNEQFF.

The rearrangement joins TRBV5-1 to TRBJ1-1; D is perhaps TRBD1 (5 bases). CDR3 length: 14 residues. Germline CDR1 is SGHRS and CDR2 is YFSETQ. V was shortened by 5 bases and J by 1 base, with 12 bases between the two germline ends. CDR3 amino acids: CASSAGPPNTEAFF. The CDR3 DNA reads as TGCGCCAGCAGTGCAGGGCCCCCGAACACTGAAGCTTTCTTT.

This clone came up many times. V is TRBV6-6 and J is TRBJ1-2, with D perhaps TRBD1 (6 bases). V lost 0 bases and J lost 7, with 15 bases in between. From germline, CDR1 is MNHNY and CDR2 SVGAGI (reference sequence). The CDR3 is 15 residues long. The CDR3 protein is CASSYSPGGRGGYTF. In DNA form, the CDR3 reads TGTGCCAGCAGTTACTCGCCCGGGGGGCGGGGTGGCTACACCTTC.

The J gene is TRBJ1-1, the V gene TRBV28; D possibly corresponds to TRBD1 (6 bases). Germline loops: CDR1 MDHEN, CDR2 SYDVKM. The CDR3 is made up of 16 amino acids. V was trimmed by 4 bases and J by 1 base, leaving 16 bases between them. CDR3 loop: CASSSQDRRWNTEAFF. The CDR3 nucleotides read TGTGCCAGCAGTTCTCAGGACAGAAGGTGGAACACTGAAGCTTTCTTT.

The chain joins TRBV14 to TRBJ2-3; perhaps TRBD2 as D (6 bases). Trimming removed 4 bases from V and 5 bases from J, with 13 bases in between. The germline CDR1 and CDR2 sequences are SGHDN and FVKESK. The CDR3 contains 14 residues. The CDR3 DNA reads TGTGCCAGCAGCCTCCGGGACTTCCAAGATACGCAGTATTTT. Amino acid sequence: CASSLRDFQDTQYF.

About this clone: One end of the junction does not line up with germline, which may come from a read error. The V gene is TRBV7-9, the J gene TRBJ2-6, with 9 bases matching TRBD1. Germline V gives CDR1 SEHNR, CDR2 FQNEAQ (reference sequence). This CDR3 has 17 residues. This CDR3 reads CSSSRTGAVSGANVLTF. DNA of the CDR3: TGTTCCAGCAGCCGGACAGGGGCCGTCTCTGGGGCCAACGTCCTGACTTTC.

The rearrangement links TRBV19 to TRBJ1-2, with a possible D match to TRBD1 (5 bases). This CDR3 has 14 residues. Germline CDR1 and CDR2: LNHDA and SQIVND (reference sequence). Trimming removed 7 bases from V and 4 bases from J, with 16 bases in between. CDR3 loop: CASTFSGRGYGYTF. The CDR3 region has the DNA TGTGCCAGTACCTTTTCAGGGAGGGGCTATGGCTACACCTTC.

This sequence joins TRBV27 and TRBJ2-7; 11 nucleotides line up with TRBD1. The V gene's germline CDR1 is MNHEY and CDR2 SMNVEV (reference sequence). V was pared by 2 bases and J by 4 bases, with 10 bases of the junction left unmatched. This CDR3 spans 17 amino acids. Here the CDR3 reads CASSLISGDRGGYEQYF. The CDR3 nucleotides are TGTGCCAGCAGTTTAATTAGCGGGGACAGGGGGGGGTACGAGCAGTACTTC.

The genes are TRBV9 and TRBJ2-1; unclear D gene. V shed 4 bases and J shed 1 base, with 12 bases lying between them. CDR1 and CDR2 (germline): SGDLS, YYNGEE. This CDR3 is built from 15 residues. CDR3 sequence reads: CASSPGSESYNEQFF. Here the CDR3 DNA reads TGTGCCAGCAGCCCCGGGTCGGAGTCCTACAATGAGCAGTTCTTC.

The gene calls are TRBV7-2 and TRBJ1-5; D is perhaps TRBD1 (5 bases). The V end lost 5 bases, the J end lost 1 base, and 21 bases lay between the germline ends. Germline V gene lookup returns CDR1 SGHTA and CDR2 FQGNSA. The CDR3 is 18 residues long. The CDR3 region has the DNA TGTGCCAGCAGCCTGACGACTGCGGGACGGACAAGCAATCAGCCCCAGCATTTT. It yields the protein CASSLTTAGRTSNQPQHF.